This entry describes one T cell receptor beta chain. V lost 3 bases and J 1 base, leaving 14 bases between the germline ends. Germline lookup yields CDR1 KGHDR and CDR2 SFDVKD. This CDR3 comprises 16 residues. This sample is drawn from a study of blood T cells in healthy people across ages. For every donor, a draw yielded around 10 milliliters of peripheral blood. For the second PCR, which ran for about 7 to 11 cycles, a sample-barcoded 5' primer and a J-beta primer mix were used. TCRdb used MiXCR to reprocess the 5' RACE reads, holding one entry per CDR3 protein. The sample includes about 1,600,000 distinct CDR3 sequences, approximately 42% seen only once; the top ten take 7.9%.

The source material was blood. The TCR sequence derives from a woman aged 18-30 years in good health. The chain joins TRBV24-1 to TRBJ1-2; D is ambiguous. The CDR3 loop is CATSDDTSRSNYGYTF. The CDR3 nucleotides read TGTGCCACCAGTGATGACACCTCGAGAAGTAACTATGGCTACACCTTC.